This T cell receptor beta chain was recorded in a study of blood T cell repertoires in COVID-19. About the study: T cells, B-cell-depleted T cells, or PBMCs provided the cDNA or gDNA that served as material.

Clones were sequenced by immunoSEQ multiplex PCR, and TCRdb holds only the in-frame ones, with some missing. The sample carries approximately 330,000 clones, about 90% recorded once. Per the germline V gene, CDR1 is MNHEY and CDR2 is SVGAGI. This CDR3 is 13 amino acids long. The V end was cut by 4 bases, the J end by 1 base, with 7 bases between. Specimen: PBMCs or T cells enriched from blood (not recorded which). This sequence was found in a woman younger than 45 who had recovered from COVID-19. This chain uses TRBV6-5 with TRBJ1-1, with D perhaps TRBD1 (5 bases). As DNA, the CDR3 is TGTGCCAGCAGTTGGACACAGAACACTGAAGCTTTCTTT. Amino acids: CASSWTQNTEAFF.